This TCR beta chain was found in a study of OX40 agonist ivuxolimab in advanced cancers. Study-level findings and limits: Not determined was the antigen specificity of the expanded peripheral T cells.

The V and J ends lost 1 base and 4 bases respectively, with 15 bases between them. The CDR3 sequence is 16 residues long. Germline V gives CDR1 MGHRA, CDR2 YSYEKL. A remark on this clone: Its antigen remains unidentified.

Using immunoSEQ multiplex PCR, the repertoire was profiled, and TCRdb retains in-frame clones only, with some absent. The table records 100,000 or so clones, about 90% of them present only once. This sample comprised CD4+ or CD8+ T cells sorted from blood, obtained in a trial of the OX40 agonist ivuxolimab. This chain joins TRBV4-1 and TRBJ2-3; D is perhaps TRBD2 (6 bases). The TCR comes from an adult with an advanced solid tumor such as melanoma, head and neck, liver or kidney cancer. CDR3 region: CASSQVGLRRADTQYF. The CDR3 DNA reads as TGCGCCAGCAGCCAAGTTGGCCTACGGAGGGCAGATACGCAGTATTTT.